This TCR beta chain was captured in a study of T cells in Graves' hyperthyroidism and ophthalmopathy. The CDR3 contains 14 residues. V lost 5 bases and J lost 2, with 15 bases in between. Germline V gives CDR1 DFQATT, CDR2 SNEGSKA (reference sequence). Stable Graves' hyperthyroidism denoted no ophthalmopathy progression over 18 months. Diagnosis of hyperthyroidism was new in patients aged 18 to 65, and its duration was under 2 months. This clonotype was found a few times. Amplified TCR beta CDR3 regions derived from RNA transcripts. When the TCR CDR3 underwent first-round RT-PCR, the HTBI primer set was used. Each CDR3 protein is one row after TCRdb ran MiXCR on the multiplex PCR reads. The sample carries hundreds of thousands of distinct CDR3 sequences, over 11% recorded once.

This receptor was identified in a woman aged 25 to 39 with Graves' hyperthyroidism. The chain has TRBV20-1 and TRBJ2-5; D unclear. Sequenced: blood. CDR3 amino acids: CSAGVPGAQETQYF. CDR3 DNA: TGCAGTGCTGGGGTACCCGGCGCACAAGAGACCCAGTACTTC.